These T cell receptor beta chains were read from a single sample in a study of CD8 T cells in Susac syndrome. A single record per CDR3 protein comes from TCRdb applying MiXCR to the immunoSEQ multiplex PCR reads. The table shows around 110,000 distinct CDR3 sequences, with just over 95% occurring only once. The sample taken for sequencing was CD4+ T cells from PBMCs. These receptors originate from a human donor with Susac syndrome. CDR3s include the opening cysteine and the closing phenylalanine or tryptophan. Each record gives: J gene, V gene, clone size, D gene, CDR3 protein, CDR3 DNA. The D gene is left open where the match is weak. The size field is filled for only some rows; it gives once, few, many or a size class.

TRBJ2-1	TRBV24-1	NA	NA	CATSVAYNEQFF	TGTGCCACCAGTGTTGCCTACAATGAGCAGTTCTTC
TRBJ2-7	TRBV9	NA	NA	CASSVEGTWGEQYF	TGTGCCAGCAGCGTAGAAGGGACTTGGGGGGAGCAGTACTTC
TRBJ2-6	TRBV20-1	NA	NA	CSARGAGLHSGANVLTF	TGCAGTGCTAGAGGGGCAGGGCTCCACTCTGGGGCCAACGTCCTGACTTTC
TRBJ1-1	TRBV9	NA	NA	CASSLSSGQNTEAFF	TGTGCCAGCAGCCTAAGTTCAGGACAGAACACTGAAGCTTTCTTT
TRBJ2-1	TRBV2	NA	TRBD1	CASSEIATGRNEQFF	TGTGCCAGCAGTGAGATTGCGACAGGGCGAAATGAGCAGTTCTTC
TRBJ2-3	TRBV4-1	NA	NA	CASSHSQSTDTQYF	TGCGCCAGCAGCCACAGCCAGAGCACAGATACGCAGTATTTT
TRBJ2-5	TRBV5-6	once	NA	CASSSQSSVETQYF	TGTGCCAGCAGCTCCCAATCTAGCGTGGAGACCCAGTACTTC
TRBJ1-2	TRBV27	NA	TRBD1	CASSLTGTGESGYTF	TGTGCCAGCAGTCTGACCGGGACAGGGGAATCTGGCTACACCTTC
TRBJ2-7	TRBV29-1	NA	TRBD1	CSVGPGQGREQYF	TGCAGCGTTGGGCCGGGACAGGGCCGCGAGCAGTACTTC
TRBJ2-1	TRBV2	NA	TRBD1	CASRKGQAAGEQFF	TGTGCCAGCAGAAAGGGACAGGCGGCGGGTGAGCAGTTCTTC
TRBJ1-5	TRBV20-1	NA	TRBD1	CSAAIQGAGQPQHF	TGCAGTGCTGCCATTCAGGGGGCTGGTCAGCCCCAGCATTTT
TRBJ2-3	TRBV24-1	NA	NA	CATSDHAGDTQYF	TGTGCCACCAGTGACCACGCTGGAGATACGCAGTATTTT
TRBJ2-3	TRBV11-2	NA	NA	CASSLESLVYTQYF	TGTGCCAGCAGCCTAGAAAGTCTCGTGTATACGCAGTATTTT
TRBJ1-2	TRBV15	once	NA	CATSRDLDRGYTF	TGTGCCACCAGCAGAGATTTGGATAGGGGCTACACCTTC
TRBJ1-5	TRBV7-2	once	NA	CASSLGHRTANQPQHF	TGTGCCAGCAGCTTGGGGCACAGGACAGCAAATCAGCCCCAGCATTTT
TRBJ2-1	TRBV5-4	NA	NA	CASSLESRGRNEQFF	TGTGCCAGCAGCTTGGAGTCCCGGGGAAGGAATGAGCAGTTCTTC
TRBJ2-1	TRBV14	NA	TRBD2	CASSRILAGINEQFF	TGTGCCAGCAGCCGGATACTAGCGGGGATTAATGAGCAGTTCTTC
TRBJ1-1	TRBV13	NA	TRBD1	CASSHYRGQGASNTEAFF	TGTGCCAGCAGCCATTATCGGGGTCAGGGGGCCTCGAACACTGAAGCTTTCTTT
TRBJ2-5	TRBV7-2	NA	NA	CASSYSGGRGQETQYF	TGTGCCAGCAGCTATAGTGGGGGGAGGGGGCAAGAGACCCAGTACTTC
TRBJ2-6	TRBV5-4	NA	NA	CASRAGSGGANVLTF	TGTGCCAGCAGAGCAGGGTCGGGTGGGGCCAACGTCCTGACTTTC
TRBJ1-2	TRBV28	once	NA	CASSPLTENYEGYTF	TGTGCCAGCAGCCCCTTGACAGAAAACTACGAAGGCTACACCTTC
TRBJ2-1	TRBV14	NA	TRBD2	CASSPLWGLAGGYNEQFF	TGTGCCAGCAGCCCCCTCTGGGGACTAGCGGGAGGCTACAATGAGCAGTTCTTC
TRBJ1-2	TRBV28	NA	NA	CASSLVWQLDNYGYTF	TGTGCCAGCAGTTTAGTCTGGCAGTTGGATAACTATGGCTACACCTTC
TRBJ2-3	TRBV5-1	NA	TRBD1	CASSAGGVDTQYF	TGCGCCAGCAGCGCAGGGGGTGTCGATACGCAGTATTTT
TRBJ1-5	TRBV7-2	NA	NA	CASGGLNQPQHF	TGTGCCAGCGGGGGACTGAATCAGCCCCAGCATTTT
TRBJ2-5	TRBV28	once	NA	CASSLWDGGLETQYF	TGTGCCAGCAGTTTATGGGACGGCGGTTTGGAGACCCAGTACTTC
TRBJ2-5	TRBV4-3	NA	NA	CASSQVRSSEGETQYF	TGCGCCAGCAGCCAAGTCCGTTCTTCGGAGGGGGAGACCCAGTACTTC
TRBJ2-1	TRBV5-1	NA	TRBD1	CASSLASRDRGSLNEQFF	TGCGCCAGCAGCTTGGCGTCCCGGGACAGGGGTAGCCTCAATGAGCAGTTCTTC
TRBJ1-1	TRBV30	NA	NA	CAWMGDTEAFF	TGTGCCTGGATGGGGGACACTGAAGCTTTCTTT
TRBJ1-2	TRBV29-1	NA	NA	CSVEDHGGRLDYGYTF	TGCAGCGTTGAAGATCACGGGGGGCGGTTAGACTATGGCTACACCTTC
TRBJ2-1	TRBV7-9	NA	TRBD2	CASTYTGLYNEQFF	TGTGCCAGCACCTATACGGGACTATACAATGAGCAGTTCTTC
TRBJ2-5	TRBV20-1	NA	TRBD1	CSAKTSTGYETQYF	TGCAGTGCTAAGACCTCGACAGGGTACGAGACCCAGTACTTC
TRBJ2-2	TRBV6-5	NA	NA	CASTRARTGELFF	TGTGCCAGCACCAGGGCGCGGACCGGGGAGCTGTTTTTT
TRBJ1-2	TRBV6-1	few	TRBD1	CASSITWTGTDYGYTF	TGTGCCAGCAGTATAACTTGGACAGGGACCGATTATGGCTACACCTTC
TRBJ1-1	TRBV20-1	once	TRBD1	CSARQGGRPGTEAFF	TGCAGTGCTAGGCAGGGGGGCCGCCCGGGCACTGAAGCTTTCTTT
TRBJ2-3	TRBV29-1	NA	TRBD2	CSFWTSGRRTQYF	TGCAGCTTTTGGACTAGCGGGAGAAGAACGCAGTATTTT
TRBJ2-5	TRBV20-1	NA	NA	CSAFPRGIEETQYF	TGCAGTGCCTTCCCTCGCGGGATAGAAGAGACCCAGTACTTC
TRBJ1-1	TRBV2	NA	NA	CASSDGWGGTPRTEAFF	TGTGCCAGCAGTGATGGGTGGGGAGGCACACCAAGGACTGAAGCTTTCTTT
TRBJ1-1	TRBV25-1	once	TRBD1	CASSALTGLNTEAFF	TGTGCCAGCAGTGCACTGACAGGGTTGAACACTGAAGCTTTCTTT
TRBJ1-1	TRBV29-1	few	NA	CSVGGRMNTEAFF	TGCAGCGTCGGGGGACGGATGAACACTGAAGCTTTCTTT
TRBJ2-1	TRBV29-1	NA	NA	CSLSLLGGDYNEQFF	TGCAGCCTTTCCTTATTGGGAGGCGACTACAATGAGCAGTTCTTC
TRBJ2-5	TRBV29-1	NA	NA	CSVEGAPETQYF	TGCAGCGTTGAAGGGGCCCCCGAGACCCAGTACTTC
TRBJ1-3	TRBV7-2	NA	NA	CASGRRLSSGNTIYF	TGTGCCAGCGGGAGGCGGTTAAGCTCTGGAAACACCATATATTTT
TRBJ2-3	TRBV29-1	NA	NA	CSVTGILTDTQYF	TGCAGCGTTACAGGGATTTTAACAGATACGCAGTATTTT
TRBJ2-1	TRBV9	NA	NA	CASRLDPSGNEQFF	TGTGCCAGCAGGCTGGACCCCTCGGGCAATGAGCAGTTCTTC
TRBJ1-2	TRBV28	NA	NA	CASSPSGWDGYTF	TGTGCCAGCAGCCCCTCAGGGTGGGATGGCTACACCTTC
TRBJ2-1	TRBV6-1	NA	TRBD2	CASMRELRNEQFF	TGTGCCAGCATGCGGGAGCTACGCAATGAGCAGTTCTTC
TRBJ2-6	TRBV7-2	NA	NA	CASSSRGYGSGANVLTF	TGTGCCAGCAGCTCAAGGGGGTACGGGTCTGGGGCCAACGTCCTGACTTTC
TRBJ2-1	TRBV2	NA	NA	CASRIGNEQFF	TGTGCCAGCAGAATTGGCAATGAGCAGTTCTTC
TRBJ2-1	TRBV20-1	NA	TRBD1	CSVNRDSEHNEQFF	TGCAGTGTAAACCGGGACAGCGAACACAATGAGCAGTTCTTC
TRBJ1-2	TRBV9	NA	TRBD1	CASSVQGAGNYGYTF	TGTGCCAGCAGCGTACAGGGGGCTGGTAACTATGGCTACACCTTC
TRBJ2-1	TRBV20-1	once	NA	CSAFWGSMNNEQFF	TGCAGTGCCTTTTGGGGGAGTATGAACAATGAGCAGTTCTTC
TRBJ2-7	TRBV20-1	NA	NA	CSAILGTSGREQYF	TGCAGTGCAATACTCGGGACTTCTGGTAGGGAGCAGTACTTC
TRBJ1-1	TRBV5-1	NA	NA	CASSLAGGNTEAFF	TGCGCCAGCAGCTTGGCCGGGGGCAACACTGAAGCTTTCTTT
TRBJ1-2	TRBV9	NA	NA	CASSVKVDYGYTF	TGTGCCAGCAGCGTAAAGGTAGACTATGGCTACACCTTC